This T cell receptor beta chain stems from a study of T cell responses to AZD1222 COVID-19 vaccine. With V trimmed by 9 bases and J by 0 bases, 15 bases remained unmatched. This CDR3 region has 17 residues. CDR1 is LNHDA, CDR2 SQIVND, per germline (reference sequence). TCRdb's copy holds only in-frame clones and misses some; the assay was immunoSEQ multiplex PCR. Seen here are roughly 93,000 clones, roughly 90% observed once, and the top ten hold about 26%. Source: peripheral blood, taken on day 0 of AZD1222 vaccination. The source of this sequence is an adult in good health. This chain connects TRBV19 to TRBJ2-7; 9 bases map to TRBD1. This chain's CDR3 is CARIDAGGTGLSYEQYF. CDR3 nucleotide sequence: TGTGCCAGGATTGACGCCGGGGGGACAGGGCTCTCCTACGAGCAGTACTTC.